This entry features one T cell receptor (beta chain) sequence. This clonotype was detected ten times or more. Its antigen has not been determined. Base-call qualities are not available, and no considerably larger clone is one nucleotide away. This specimen belongs to a study of read filtering for tumor transcriptome and immune sequencing (dated by TCRdb to 2018 to 2020). Turning to the overall study: The cohort had 16 to 20 male and approximately 15 female patients with a mean age of roughly 66 years, ranging from about 47 to 90. Using the same bone marrow samples, the study ran both targeted immune repertoire sequencing and bulk whole-transcriptome sequencing and then compared the TCR repertoires from each method. After DNase treatment, whole-transcriptome libraries were prepared using the TruSeq RNA Access Library Prep Kit. One of the main goals was to work out a read-filtering strategy for immune repertoire data, in particular whether clonotypes backed by only a single read should be removed. Per sample, about 3.5 to 11 million TCR-region mapped reads were obtained with IR-seq, compared with only about 80 to 1,300 with RNA-seq. Under revised international staging, about 8 patients fell into R-ISS I, more than 15 into R-ISS II and six or seven into R-ISS III. Paper-wide results and their limitations: The sorted CD138-negative fraction was a mixed bone marrow immune population, not purified T cells. Compared with RNA-seq, IR-seq captured clonotypes at much greater depth and more reliably, and a smaller IR-seq throughput was enough to identify most of the shared clonotypes. Single-read clonotypes made up around 82% of clonotypes but only 3% to 4.5% of total reads in IR-seq, compared with roughly 70% of clonotypes and roughly 45% of reads in RNA-seq. Removing single-read clonotypes increased the correlation between IR-seq and RNA-seq shared clonotype proportions.

Starting from around 420 ng RNA, TCR libraries were constructed with the Immunoverse kit using molecular barcoded adaptors that cover the alpha/delta and beta/gamma chains. TCR library preparation used the same RNA that was used for transcriptome sequencing. Sequencing of the TCR libraries was done on an Illumina HiSeq 4000 with 2 x 150 cycles. The original pipeline was this. TCR reads were aligned to human V, D, J and C references and assembled into CDR3 clonotypes with MiXCR, including quality filtering and error correction. The tcR package in R was used to analyze clonotype counts and gene usage diversity. Raw mapping reads were checked after the RNA-seq reads had been mapped by STAR aligner version 2.5.3a onto the human GRCh37 genome. IR-seq fastq files were randomly downsampled with Seqtk 1.3 to test the effect of sequencing depth on detected clonotypes. TCRdb reanalyzed the raw reads on its own, using fastp at Q25 for trimming and MiXCR for clone calling, and kept in-frame beta chains. Each CDR3 protein appears once, grouped with its most common genes and DNA. TCRdb's processing, not the authors' own work, is the source of the V and J calls. For this sample the table gives about 57,000 distinct CDR3 sequences, of which 20% to 25% were detected only once. The ten most abundant clones make up about a sixth of the sample.

CDR1 and CDR2 (SGHDT, YYEEEE) derive from the germline V gene. From the cysteine up to the phenylalanine, the CDR3 has a length of 11 residues. Left in the record is the CDR3 DNA by itself, 33 bases read in frame from the first base. V loses 4 bases, J loses 3 bases, and the germline ends lie 4 bases apart. Bone marrow was sampled from every patient at the time of active disease. Ficoll-Hypaque density gradient centrifugation was used to isolate the bone marrow mononuclear cells. Myeloma plasma cells were removed and CD138-negative cells were obtained by negative selection following labeling with CD138 magnetic microbeads on a MACS separator. The purity of the isolated cells was checked by flow cytometry with CD138 antibodies on an Attune NxT. TRIzol reagent was used to extract total RNA, which was then quantified with a NanoDrop spectrophotometer. For each patient, the CD138-negative bone marrow sample underwent paired RNA-seq and IR-seq.

The chain was built from TRBV5-6 and TRBJ2-5, with the D segment identity uncertain. The source material was a population of CD138-negative cells sorted from bone marrow. The sample's cell subset or site label, decoded: bone marrow mononuclear cells depleted of CD138+ plasma/myeloma cells by negative magnetic selection. The sequence derives from a donor at least 40 years old with multiple myeloma. The bases read TGTGCCAGCAGCAATGAAGAGACCCAGTACTTC. Its translation reads: CASSNEETQYF.